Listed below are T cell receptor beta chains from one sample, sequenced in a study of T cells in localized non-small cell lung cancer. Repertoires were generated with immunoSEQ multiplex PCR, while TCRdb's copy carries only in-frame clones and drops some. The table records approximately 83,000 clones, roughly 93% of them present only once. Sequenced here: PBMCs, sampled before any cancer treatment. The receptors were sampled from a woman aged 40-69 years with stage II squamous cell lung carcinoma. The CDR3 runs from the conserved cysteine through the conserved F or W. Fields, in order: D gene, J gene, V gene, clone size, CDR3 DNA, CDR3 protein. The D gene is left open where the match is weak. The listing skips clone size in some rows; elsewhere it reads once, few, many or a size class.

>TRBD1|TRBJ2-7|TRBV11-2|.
TGTGCCAGCAGCCCGGGACAGGGGAATTCCTACGAGCAGTACTTC
CASSPGQGNSYEQYF
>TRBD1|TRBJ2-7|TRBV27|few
TGTGCCAGCAGTAGGGACAGGGTGGCCTCCTACGAGCAGTACTTC
CASSRDRVASYEQYF
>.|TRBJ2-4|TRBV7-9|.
TGTGCCAGCAGCGCGGGACTTAACATTCAGTACTTC
CASSAGLNIQYF
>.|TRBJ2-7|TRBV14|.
TGTGCCAGCAGCCAAGTCGGAGACTCCTACGAGCAGTACTTC
CASSQVGDSYEQYF
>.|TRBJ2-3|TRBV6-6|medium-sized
TGTGCCAGCAGTTACTCCCAGTCTGATACGCAGTATTTT
CASSYSQSDTQYF
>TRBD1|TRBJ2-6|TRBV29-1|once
TGCAGCGTTGGGGACAGGGCGCACTCTGGGGCCAACGTCCTGACTTTC
CSVGDRAHSGANVLTF
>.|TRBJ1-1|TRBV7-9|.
TGTGCCAGCAGCCTTATGGCGGGGGGGACTGAAGCTTTCTTT
CASSLMAGGTEAFF
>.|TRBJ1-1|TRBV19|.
TGTGCCAGTAGTATAGGGGGTGAGATCCCCACTGAAGCTTTCTTT
CASSIGGEIPTEAFF
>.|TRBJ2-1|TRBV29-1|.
TGCAGCGGACAGACTAGGGGATACAATGAGCAGTTCTTC
CSGQTRGYNEQFF
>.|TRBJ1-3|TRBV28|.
TGTGCCAGCAGCCCCTTTGAAGGGGTCGCGGGAAACACCATATATTTT
CASSPFEGVAGNTIYF
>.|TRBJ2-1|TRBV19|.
TGTGCCAGTAGTACCCTAAATGGGGGGGGCCGCAATGAGCAGTTCTTC
CASSTLNGGGRNEQFF
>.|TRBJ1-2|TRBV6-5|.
TGTGCCAGCAGGGACTTCGGCCACTATGGCTACACCTTC
CASRDFGHYGYTF
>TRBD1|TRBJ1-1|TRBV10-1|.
TGCGCCAGCACGGACAGGCGGAACACTGAAGCTTTCTTT
CASTDRRNTEAFF
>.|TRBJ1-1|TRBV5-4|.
TGTGCCAGCAGGACCTCTCGACTAAACACTGAAGCTTTCTTT
CASRTSRLNTEAFF
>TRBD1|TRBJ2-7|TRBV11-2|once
TGTGCCAGCAGTCCCTGGACAGGGAACGAGCAGTACTTC
CASSPWTGNEQYF
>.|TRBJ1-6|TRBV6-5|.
TGTGCCACGCTTCAGGGCCACATCTATAATTCACCCCTCCACTTT
CATLQGHIYNSPLHF
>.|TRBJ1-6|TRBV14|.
TGTGCCAGCAGCCTTGGACTGGTTTCCCCTAATTCACCCCTCCACTTT
CASSLGLVSPNSPLHF
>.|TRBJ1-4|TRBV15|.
TGTGCCACCAGCAGAACCCAAAGTGGAAAACTGTTTTTT
CATSRTQSGKLFF
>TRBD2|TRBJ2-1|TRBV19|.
TGTGCCAGTAGTACCCAAAGACTAGCGGGGGTCTCCTACAATGAGCAGTTCTTC
CASSTQRLAGVSYNEQFF
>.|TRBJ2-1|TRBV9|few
TGTGCCAGCAGCACCCTGAGTTCAAATGAGCAGTTCTTC
CASSTLSSNEQFF
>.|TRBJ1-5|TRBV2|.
TGTGCCAGCAGTGAAGATCCCCCCCTCCAGCATTTT
CASSEDPPLQHF
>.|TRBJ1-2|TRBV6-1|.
TGTGCCAGCACAGGACAGAACTATGGCTACACCTTC
CASTGQNYGYTF
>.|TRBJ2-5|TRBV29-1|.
TGCAGCGTTGAACCCTGGGGTAAAAAAGAGACCCAGTACTTC
CSVEPWGKKETQYF
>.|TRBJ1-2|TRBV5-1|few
TGCGCCAGCAGCTTGGAGAGCTCCTGGGGTGATGGGGGCTACACCTTC
CASSLESSWGDGGYTF
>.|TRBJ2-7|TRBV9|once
TGTGCCAGCAGCGTAGAAGGAGGTCTTGCCTACGAGCAGTACTTC
CASSVEGGLAYEQYF
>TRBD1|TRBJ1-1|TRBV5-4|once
TGTGCCAGCAGCCAGACAGGGGATTTTTACACTGAAGCTTTCTTT
CASSQTGDFYTEAFF
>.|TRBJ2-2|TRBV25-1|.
TGTGCCAGCTACCACCCGGTCACCGGGGAGCTGTTTTTT
CASYHPVTGELFF
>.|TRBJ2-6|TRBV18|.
TGTGCCAGCTCAAAAGGTCGGGCCAGGGAGACCTCTGGGGCCAACGTCCTGACTTTC
CASSKGRARETSGANVLTF
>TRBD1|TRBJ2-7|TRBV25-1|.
TGTGCCAGCAGTACAGGGGGCTACGAGCAGTACTTC
CASSTGGYEQYF